Presented here are 25 T cell receptor beta chains from one specimen sequenced in a study of blood T cells in healthy people across ages. The second PCR ran 7 to 11 cycles with a sample-barcoded 5' primer and J-beta primers. TCRdb reprocessed the 5' RACE reads via MiXCR and lists one record per CDR3 protein. The table records 1.6 million or so distinct CDR3 sequences, about 31% of them present only once. The specimen sequenced was blood. These receptor sequences come from a woman in her 30s in good health.

This chain links TRBV5-1 with TRBJ2-3, with D possibly being TRBD2 (5 bases). Looked up from germline, CDR1 is SGHRS and CDR2 is YFSETQ. The CDR3 runs to 18 residues. Trimming pared 4 bases from V and 2 bases from J, leaving 23 bases between. The CDR3: CASSPGAVVTRDTDTQYF. The CDR3 coding sequence is TGCGCCAGCAGCCCAGGAGCCGTGGTCACTCGGGACACAGATACGCAGTATTTT.

This clonotype was counted a few times. The rearrangement links TRBV15 to TRBJ2-1; no firm D call. Germline CDR1 is LNHNV and CDR2 is YYDKDF (reference sequence). V shed 2 bases and J shed 3 bases, with 11 bases lying between them. This CDR3 is built from 15 residues. The DNA for the CDR3 is TGTGCCACCAGCAGATCTAGGGTAGACTACAATGAGCAGTTCTTC. Translating it yields CATSRSRVDYNEQFF.

The chain has TRBV27 and TRBJ2-1; no clear D gene. The CDR3 is 13 residues long. Trimming cost V 0 bases and J 6 bases, with 6 bases left between them. Germline V gene data show CDR1 as MNHEY and CDR2 as SMNVEV (reference sequence). The CDR3 DNA is TGTGCCAGCAGTTTATCCGTCTCCAATGAGCAGTTCTTC. The encoded protein is CASSLSVSNEQFF.

This clonotype was recorded many times. The CDR3 DNA follows: TGCAGTGCTAGAGATGGCAGATCCAGTTCACCCCTCCACTTT. Its protein is CSARDGRSSSPLHF. The rearrangement uses TRBV20-1 and TRBJ1-6; D call uncertain. CDR1 DFQATT and CDR2 SNEGSKA come from the germline V gene (reference sequence). CDR3 size: 14 residues. V was clipped by 0 bases and J by 9 bases, with 12 bases between them.

This clonotype was recorded a few times. The chain uses TRBV20-1 and TRBJ1-1, with 10 bases matching TRBD1. Germline assignment: CDR1 DFQATT and CDR2 SNEGSKA (reference sequence). This CDR3 contains 13 residues. CDR3 sequence: CSPRGTGDTEAFF. The CDR3 DNA reads TGCAGCCCTAGAGGGACAGGGGACACTGAAGCTTTCTTT.

The chain uses TRBV5-1 and TRBJ2-1, with TRBD1 matching over 7 bases. The CDR3 covers 13 residues. Trimming at V came to 5 bases and at J to 6 bases, leaving 5 bases not matched to a gene. Germline V gene data show CDR1 as SGHRS and CDR2 as YFSETQ. Written as DNA, the CDR3 is TGCGCCAGCAGATACGACAGGGCCAATGAGCAGTTCTTC. Translation gives CASRYDRANEQFF.

The V call is TRBV10-3, the J call TRBJ1-2; D is ambiguous. Per germline, CDR1 ENHRY and CDR2 SYGVKD. V lost 2 bases, J lost 5 bases, and 6 bases lay in between. The CDR3 length is 12 residues. CDR3 bases: TGTGCCATCAGTGAGAAAGGGTATGGCTACACCTTC. Protein: CAISEKGYGYTF.

In its sample, this clonotype was seen once. The gene calls are TRBV12-5 and TRBJ2-1; D might be TRBD2 (7 bases). The CDR3 spans 14 residues. V was pared by 7 bases and J by 8 bases, with 18 bases between. CDR1 is LGHNT and CDR2 is FRNRAP in the germline V gene. CDR3 loop: CASAPGRGAHEQFF. CDR3 DNA sequence: TGTGCTAGTGCCCCGGGACGGGGGGCCCATGAGCAGTTCTTC.

This clonotype was seen a few times. The rearrangement joins TRBV7-9 to TRBJ2-5, with TRBD1 matching 9 bases. CDR3 size: 16 residues. With 5 bases clipped from V and 7 bases from J, the junction kept 14 bases outside the gene matches. CDR1 SEHNR and CDR2 FQNEAQ come from the germline V gene (reference sequence). CDR3 sequence: CASSPTGQGRLGTQYF. In nucleotides, the CDR3 is TGTGCCAGCAGCCCAACCGGACAGGGGAGATTGGGGACCCAGTACTTC.

The chain joins TRBV20-1 to TRBJ1-2, with 7 bases matching TRBD1. Per germline, CDR1 DFQATT and CDR2 SNEGSKA (reference sequence). V lost 5 bases to trimming and J lost 4 bases; unmatched junction nucleotides: 7. CDR3 size: 13 residues. CDR3 loop: CSAWTGELYGYTF. CDR3 DNA: TGCAGTGCTTGGACAGGCGAACTCTATGGCTACACCTTC.

J is TRBJ2-1 and V is TRBV20-1, with TRBD2 identical over 7 bases. The germline gives CDR1 DFQATT, CDR2 SNEGSKA (reference sequence). The CDR3 totals 15 residues. J lost 8 bases, V lost 2 bases, and 12 bases had no gene match. The CDR3 region has the DNA TGCAGTGCTAGACCCTCCTTGCGGGAGTACGATGAGCAGTTCTTC. Residues: CSARPSLREYDEQFF.

This chain joins TRBV20-1 and TRBJ1-6, with D maybe TRBD1 (5 bases). CDR3 size: 14 residues. Germline V lookup: CDR1 DFQATT, CDR2 SNEGSKA (reference sequence). The V and J ends lost 3 bases and 9 bases respectively, with 15 bases between them. This CDR3 is CSAREGRVGSPLHF. CDR3 DNA: TGCAGTGCTAGGGAGGGCAGGGTCGGTTCACCCCTCCACTTT.

The chain is built from TRBV19 and TRBJ2-5; D perhaps matches TRBD2 (6 bases). This CDR3 contains 14 residues. Germline lookup yields CDR1 LNHDA and CDR2 SQIVND (reference sequence). V gave up 0 bases and J gave up 6 bases, with 11 bases separating them. DNA for the CDR3: TGTGCCAGTAGTATAGATTTCGGGGGAAAGACCCAGTACTTC. Its translation: CASSIDFGGKTQYF.

This clonotype came up a few times. The chain uses TRBV5-1 and TRBJ2-3; D is perhaps TRBD1 (6 bases). V shed 0 bases and J shed 2 bases, with 19 bases lying between them. Germline loops: CDR1 SGHRS, CDR2 YFSETQ. This CDR3 is built from 18 residues. CDR3 sequence: CASSLVDYRVRFTDTQYF. The CDR3 DNA is TGCGCCAGCAGCTTGGTGGATTACAGGGTACGGTTCACAGATACGCAGTATTTT. The variable domain in full, completed from reference TRBV5-1 and TRBJ2-3, reads KAGVTQTPRYLIKTRGQQVTLSCSPISGHRSVSWYQQTPGQGLQFLFEYFSETQRNKGNFPGRFSGRQFSNSRSEMNVSTLELGDSALYLCASSLVDYRVRFTDTQYFGPGTRLTVL.

The J gene is TRBJ2-5, the V gene TRBV2; the D gene is possibly TRBD2 (7 bases). Germline CDR1 and CDR2: SNHLY and FYNNEI. Trimming removed 7 bases at V and 2 bases at J, with 14 bases between. The CDR3 runs to 14 residues. The CDR3 nucleotides read TGTGCCAGCAATTCGCGGGGGCCGCAAGAGACCCAGTACTTC. Protein: CASNSRGPQETQYF.

The chain recombines TRBV20-1 with TRBJ1-5, with a tentative D call TRBD1 (5 bases). Germline CDR1 DFQATT, CDR2 SNEGSKA (reference sequence). Trimming removed 5 bases from V and 3 bases from J, with 17 bases in between. This CDR3 has 15 residues. DNA for the CDR3: TGCAGTGCTTCCAACCCCAGGGAAATCAATCAGCCCCAGCATTTT. Translation gives CSASNPREINQPQHF.

This clonotype was observed a handful of times. The rearrangement joins TRBV12-3 or TRBV12-4 to TRBJ1-2; weak D call: TRBD1 (5 bases). CDR3 length: 17 amino acids. The V end lost 6 bases, the J end lost 2 bases, and 22 bases lay between the germline ends. The CDR3 bases are TGTGCCAGCAGCCCCGGGATTACTAGGGGCTTGAACTATGGCTACACCTTC. Its translation: CASSPGITRGLNYGYTF.

J is TRBJ2-7 and V is TRBV10-3; D perhaps matches TRBD2 (5 bases). CDR3 length: 13 residues. Trimming cost V 5 bases and J 3 bases, with 11 bases left between them. Looked up from germline, CDR1 is ENHRY and CDR2 is SYGVKD. The CDR3 reads CAISSAEIYEQYF. CDR3 coding DNA: TGTGCCATCAGTTCAGCGGAGATCTACGAGCAGTACTTC.

The CDR3 DNA reads as TGTGCCAGCAGCGTAGGGGCTAGCGGTTGGCAAGAGACCCAGTACTTC. Translated, it gives CASSVGASGWQETQYF. The V and J genes are TRBV9 and TRBJ2-5; 7 nucleotides align to TRBD2. The CDR3 runs 16 residues. V lost 0 bases and J lost 2; bases outside the gene matches: 7. CDR1 and CDR2 (germline): SGDLS, YYNGEE.

The table lists this clonotype with a few counts. The chain recombines TRBV20-1 with TRBJ1-2; a possible D gene is TRBD1 (5 bases). This CDR3 spans 14 amino acids. Trimming took 5 bases from V and 3 from J, leaving 16 bases between them. Germline V lookup: CDR1 DFQATT, CDR2 SNEGSKA (reference sequence). CDR3 protein: CSAGGERKYYGYTF. CDR3 in DNA: TGCAGTGCTGGGGGGGAGCGAAAGTACTATGGCTACACCTTC.

Worth noting for this clonotype: A junction end diverges from the germline sequence, so it may reflect a read error. The rearrangement joins TRBV3-1 to TRBJ2-5, with TRBD2 matching 11 bases. This CDR3 spans 18 amino acids. The germline gives CDR1 LGHDT, CDR2 YNNKEL (reference sequence). DNA of the CDR3: TGTGCCGGCAGCCAAATGGCTAGCGGGGGGACCCCCGCAGAGACCCAGTACTTC. Its protein is CAGSQMASGGTPAETQYF.

This clonotype appeared a single time. The chain is built from TRBV7-3 and TRBJ2-1; D is possibly TRBD1 (6 bases). The CDR3 covers 15 residues. Trimming cost V 4 bases and J 2 bases, with 12 bases left between them. Germline V gives CDR1 SGHTA, CDR2 FQGTGA. CDR3 amino acids: CASSSNRVPYNEQFF. CDR3 in DNA: TGTGCCAGCAGCTCCAACAGGGTACCCTACAATGAGCAGTTCTTC.

DNA for the CDR3: TGCGCCAGCAGCTTGCCAATAGCTAACTATGGCTACACCTTC. This sequence encodes CASSLPIANYGYTF. The rearrangement links TRBV5-1 to TRBJ1-2; D ambiguous. Trimming removed 1 base from V and 0 bases from J, with 7 bases in between. Per the germline V gene, CDR1 is SGHRS and CDR2 is YFSETQ. The CDR3 covers 14 residues.

The V call is TRBV5-1, the J call TRBJ1-1; D ambiguous. This CDR3 region has 14 residues. V lost 0 bases and J lost 7, with 13 bases in between. Germline lookup yields CDR1 SGHRS and CDR2 YFSETQ. The CDR3 bases are TGCGCCAGCAGCTTGGCCGCGGGCCGGGGTGAAGCTTTCTTT. Translating gives CASSLAAGRGEAFF.

Notes on this clonotype: The junction departs from germline at one end; a sequencing error may be responsible. V gene TRBV20-1 combines with J gene TRBJ2-1; D gene ambiguous. The germline V gene encodes CDR1 DFQATT and CDR2 SNEGSKA (reference sequence). CDR3 length: 13 residues. The CDR3 DNA sequence: TGCAGTGCAGCTTCTTACCTGGGCAATGGGCAGTTCTTC. Protein sequence: CSAASYLGNGQFF.